The 27 T cell receptor beta chains below come from one sample, sequenced in a study of cytomegalovirus exposure and HLA in healthy donors. The method was immunoSEQ multiplex PCR; TCRdb's version includes in-frame clones alone and lacks a portion of them. The repertoire includes about 78,000 clones, 90% to 96% of them detected once, and 1.5% to 2% sits in the top ten. Material: PBMCs. The receptor set was obtained from a man younger than 30 in good health and CMV-seropositive.

The gene calls are TRBV5-4 and TRBJ1-1; 8 nucleotides match TRBD1. The ends lost 3 bases at V and 3 bases at J; junction bases unmatched: 7. This CDR3 is built from 15 residues. Germline lookup yields CDR1 SGHNT and CDR2 YYREEE (reference sequence). CDR3 sequence (DNA): TGTGCCAGCAGCTCCCCTACAGGGGGTCACACTGAAGCTTTCTTT. It specifies CASSSPTGGHTEAFF.

The CDR3 here is CASSLRVGLADNEQFF. The CDR3 coding sequence is TGTGCCAGCAGTTTGAGGGTGGGACTAGCGGACAATGAGCAGTTCTTC. This chain joins TRBV27 and TRBJ2-1; 11 nucleotides agree with TRBD2. V was pared by 3 bases and J by 5 bases, with 6 bases of the junction left unmatched. The CDR3 is 16 residues long. Germline lookup yields CDR1 MNHEY and CDR2 SMNVEV (reference sequence).

The chain employs TRBV27 and TRBJ2-2; possibly TRBD1 for D (5 bases). Trimming pared 4 bases from V and 6 bases from J, leaving 12 bases between. Germline loops: CDR1 MNHEY, CDR2 SMNVEV (reference sequence). This CDR3 spans 14 amino acids. The CDR3 DNA sequence: TGTGCCAGCAGTTATGCCTCAGGGCCCGGGGAGCTGTTTTTT. Protein: CASSYASGPGELFF.

This chain joins TRBV29-1 and TRBJ2-5, with TRBD2 as a possible D gene (6 bases). V was shortened by 5 bases and J by 5 bases, with 15 bases between the two germline ends. The germline CDR1 and CDR2 sequences are SQVTM and ANQGSEA. This CDR3 spans 13 amino acids. CDR3 in amino acids: CSVKTRTHETQYF. The CDR3 nucleotides are TGCAGCGTTAAGACTAGAACTCACGAGACCCAGTACTTC.

J is TRBJ2-7 and V is TRBV30, with 7 bases fitting TRBD1. This CDR3 has 12 amino acids. Germline lookup yields CDR1 GTSNPN and CDR2 SVGIG (reference sequence). J gave up 3 bases and V 4 bases, and 3 bases lay outside the gene matches. The CDR3 DNA sequence: TGTGCCTGGACAGGGGGATTCTACGAGCAGTACTTC. This gives the protein CAWTGGFYEQYF.

This clone was counted once. The chain uses TRBV29-1 and TRBJ2-1, with TRBD2 identical over 10 bases. J gave up 0 bases and V 1 base, and 6 bases lay outside the gene matches. CDR1 is SQVTM and CDR2 is ANQGSEA in the germline V gene. CDR3 length equals 17 residues. CDR3 sequence (DNA): TGCAGCGTTGAAGGGACTAGCGGTTCACGCTCCTACAATGAGCAGTTCTTC. This gives the protein CSVEGTSGSRSYNEQFF.

This CDR3 reads CASSQDAGGAYNEQFF. Written as DNA, the CDR3 is TGCGCCAGCAGCCAGGACGCGGGAGGAGCCTACAATGAGCAGTTCTTC. The rearrangement joins TRBV5-1 to TRBJ2-1, with 8 bases identical to TRBD2. Germline lookup yields CDR1 SGHRS and CDR2 YFSETQ. This CDR3 is 16 amino acids long. Trimming cost V 4 bases and J 2 bases; bases outside gene matches: 8.

The chain is built from TRBV19 and TRBJ1-5; D call uncertain. CDR1 and CDR2 (germline): LNHDA, SQIVND (reference sequence). CDR3 length equals 15 residues. The ends were cut back, 7 bases at V and 0 bases at J, with 13 bases in the middle. The CDR3 is CASTGRAYSNQPQHF. The CDR3 DNA reads as TGTGCCAGTACCGGGAGGGCTTATAGCAATCAGCCCCAGCATTTT.

V usage is TRBV27 and J usage is TRBJ2-7; D not resolved. This CDR3 region has 12 residues. Germline CDR1 is MNHEY and CDR2 is SMNVEV (reference sequence). V gave up 5 bases and J gave up 0 bases, with 5 bases separating them. CDR3 sequence (DNA): TGTGCCAGCAGTCTCCCCTCCTACGAGCAGTACTTC. Translation gives CASSLPSYEQYF.

J is TRBJ2-1 and V is TRBV9, with 8 bases matching TRBD2. The V gene's germline CDR1 is SGDLS and CDR2 YYNGEE. The ends lost 0 bases at V and 4 bases at J; junction bases unmatched: 12. The CDR3 totals 18 residues. CDR3 DNA sequence: TGTGCCAGCAGCGTAGACGACGGGAGGGCCTTTTCGTACAATGAGCAGTTCTTC. Translating it yields CASSVDDGRAFSYNEQFF.

The V and J genes are TRBV6-4 and TRBJ2-4; TRBD1 aligns across 7 bases. This CDR3 region has 15 residues. J gave up 4 bases and V 6 bases, and 9 bases lay outside the gene matches. Per germline, CDR1 MRHNA and CDR2 SNTAGT. As DNA, the CDR3 is TGTGCCAGCAGCGGGACAGCTGACAGGAAAAACATTCAGTACTTC. Its translation is CASSGTADRKNIQYF.

The chain has TRBV25-1 and TRBJ2-7, with D tentatively TRBD1 (6 bases). The germline V and J ends were trimmed by 2 bases and 0 bases, with 14 bases remaining between them. CDR1 is MGHDK, CDR2 SYGVNS, per germline. This CDR3 has 16 residues. In DNA, the CDR3 is TGTGCCAGCAGTGAAGAGGGACATATCAGCTCCTACGAGCAGTACTTC. Translation: CASSEEGHISSYEQYF.

This clone was counted only a few times. The gene calls are TRBV30 and TRBJ1-3; D uncertain. The CDR3 is made up of 13 amino acids. Germline V lookup: CDR1 GTSNPN, CDR2 SVGIG (reference sequence). Trimming removed 0 bases at V and 2 bases at J, with 5 bases between. DNA of the CDR3: TGTGCCTGGAGTGTACTGGCTGGAAACACCATATATTTT. Translation gives CAWSVLAGNTIYF.

The gene calls are TRBV7-9 and TRBJ2-1, with TRBD2 matching over 7 bases. Trimming took 1 base from V and 3 from J; bases not matched to a gene: 3. The CDR3 extends over 15 amino acids. Per the germline V gene, CDR1 is SEHNR and CDR2 is FQNEAQ (reference sequence). In DNA, the CDR3 is TGTGCCAGCAGCTTAGAGTCTAGCGGCTACAATGAGCAGTTCTTC. Protein product: CASSLESSGYNEQFF.

The chain carries TRBV25-1 and TRBJ2-7, with D unresolved. With 9 bases removed from V and 5 bases from J, the gap between germline ends came to 5 bases. Germline V gene lookup returns CDR1 MGHDK and CDR2 SYGVNS. The CDR3 loop spans 9 amino acids. CDR3 coding DNA: TGTGCCAGTGGCAACGAGCAGTACTTC. Residues: CASGNEQYF.

The CDR3 region has the DNA TGTGCCAGCAGTTTTCGGGATGGGGGGACTGAAGCTTTCTTT. The encoded protein is CASSFRDGGTEAFF. The chain joins TRBV27 to TRBJ1-1; D is possibly TRBD1 (5 bases). CDR3 length: 14 residues. The ends were cut back, 3 bases at V and 5 bases at J, with 13 bases in the middle. In germline, CDR1 is MNHEY, CDR2 SMNVEV (reference sequence).

The J gene is TRBJ1-4, the V gene TRBV18; D is unresolved. Germline V gives CDR1 KGHSH, CDR2 LQKENI. Trimming pared 6 bases from V and 7 bases from J, leaving 12 bases between. This CDR3 is built from 13 residues. CDR3 amino acids: CASSQKEGEKLFF. Written as DNA, the CDR3 is TGTGCCAGCTCGCAAAAGGAGGGTGAAAAACTGTTTTTT.

The chain is built from TRBV6-6 and TRBJ1-5; no firm D call. The CDR3 totals 16 residues. Per germline, CDR1 MNHNY and CDR2 SVGAGI (reference sequence). V lost 2 bases, J lost 0 bases, and 11 bases lay in between. The CDR3 DNA follows: TGTGCCAGCAGTTACCTCAGTGGTTCTAGCAATCAGCCCCAGCATTTT. This codes for CASSYLSGSSNQPQHF.

The rearrangement joins TRBV7-2 to TRBJ2-7; TRBD2 is a possible D gene (6 bases). Germline V lookup: CDR1 SGHTA, CDR2 FQGNSA. The ends were cut back, 0 bases at V and 5 bases at J, with 14 bases in the middle. The CDR3 is 15 amino acids. The CDR3, as DNA: TGTGCCAGCAGCTTAGCCTTGGCGGGACGGAACGAGCAGTACTTC. Translation gives CASSLALAGRNEQYF.

The chain recombines TRBV6-6 with TRBJ2-1, with 9 bases aligning to TRBD1. Germline CDR1 MNHNY, CDR2 SVGAGI (reference sequence). With 2 bases clipped from V and 6 bases from J, the junction kept 8 bases outside the gene matches. The CDR3 is 16 residues long. CDR3 in amino acids: CASSYPRQGVSNEQFF. CDR3 DNA: TGTGCCAGCAGTTACCCACGACAGGGGGTTAGCAATGAGCAGTTCTTC.

The chain employs TRBV30 and TRBJ2-7; 11 bases fit TRBD2. CDR3 size: 13 residues. J lost 3 bases, V lost 5 bases, and 3 bases had no gene match. Germline values: CDR1 GTSNPN, CDR2 SVGIG (reference sequence). In DNA, the CDR3 is TGTGCCTGGGCCGGGACTAGCGGCTACGAGCAGTACTTC. It yields the protein CAWAGTSGYEQYF.

The V gene is TRBV6-5, the J gene TRBJ1-1; D remains ambiguous. Trimming took 0 bases from V and 4 from J, leaving 9 bases between them. Germline V gene sequence: CDR1 MNHEY, CDR2 SVGAGI. The CDR3 loop spans 14 amino acids. The CDR3 sequence is CASSYSIQATEAFF. The CDR3, as DNA: TGTGCCAGCAGTTACTCTATCCAGGCCACTGAAGCTTTCTTT.

The genes are TRBV30 and TRBJ1-1; a possible D gene is TRBD1 (5 bases). Germline CDR1 GTSNPN, CDR2 SVGIG (reference sequence). The V and J ends lost 4 bases and 2 bases respectively, with 20 bases between them. The CDR3 is 16 amino acids. CDR3 amino acids: CAWIPRRQNLNTEAFF. The CDR3 DNA is TGTGCCTGGATTCCCCGTAGACAGAACCTAAACACTGAAGCTTTCTTT.

The rearrangement links TRBV7-6 to TRBJ2-2, with 8 bases lining up with TRBD2. The trim removed 5 bases at V and 6 bases at J, leaving 11 bases unmatched. Germline V gene lookup returns CDR1 SGHVS and CDR2 FNYEAQ. The CDR3 has 16 amino acids. CDR3 in DNA: TGTGCCAGCAGCCTTACTAGCGGACTCGAATCCGGGGAGCTGTTTTTT. Encoded protein: CASSLTSGLESGELFF.

This chain joins TRBV19 and TRBJ1-2, with 7 positions matching TRBD1. With 2 bases clipped from V and 6 bases from J, the junction kept 6 bases outside the gene matches. The CDR3 spans 14 residues. Germline CDR1 reads LNHDA; CDR2 reads SQIVND (reference sequence). Written as DNA, the CDR3 is TGTGCCAGTAGTATACGACAGGGATGGAATGGCTACACCTTC. Amino acids: CASSIRQGWNGYTF.

This rearrangement joins TRBV6-5 to TRBJ1-5, with D hard to call. Trimming shortened V by 0 bases and J by 0 bases, and 6 bases separated the two germline ends. Germline V gene sequence: CDR1 MNHEY, CDR2 SVGAGI. CDR3 length: 15 residues. CDR3 protein: CASSYSGTSNQPQHF. CDR3 coding DNA: TGTGCCAGCAGTTACTCGGGCACTAGCAATCAGCCCCAGCATTTT.

V and J are TRBV11-2 and TRBJ1-2; D unclear. The CDR3 has 15 amino acids. Per the germline V gene, CDR1 is SGHAT and CDR2 is FQNNGV. V shed 2 bases and J shed 2 bases, with 12 bases lying between them. CDR3 sequence: CASSLYVEKNYGYTF. CDR3 nucleotide sequence: TGTGCCAGCAGCTTATATGTCGAGAAAAACTATGGCTACACCTTC.